This T cell receptor (beta chain) was captured by sequencing in a study of blood T cell repertoires in COVID-19. Study as a whole: The cDNA or gDNA used as material had been derived from T cells, B-cell-depleted T cells, or PBMCs.

In the original processing: Cell counts per sample came from amplifying reference gene primers. TCRdb's table, derived via immunoSEQ multiplex PCR, lists solely in-frame clones and lacks some. Clone size and V and J calls were adopted from that table, with D and trimming inferred from the DNA. Here the sample spans some 400,000 clones, more than 70% being singletons. This sequence originates from a woman aged 60-75 years with COVID-19, enrolled during active disease. Specimen: peripheral blood.

The CDR3 region has the DNA TGTGCCAGCAGCGCTACCGGGTCTAACTATGGCTACACCTTC. Protein sequence: CASSATGSNYGYTF. This chain links TRBV9 with TRBJ1-2; D unclear. V was trimmed by 3 bases and J by 0 bases, leaving 9 bases between them. Germline-derived CDR1 and CDR2 are SGDLS and YYNGEE. This CDR3 contains 14 residues.